This TCR beta chain was documented in a study of T cell responses to AZD1222 COVID-19 vaccine. As to this clone: The antigen is not known.

Overall study results and limits: The study found vaccine-associated CD4 TCRs spanning spike, dominant at 160-218 and 743-854. Repertoire samples came only from after the peak T cell response. At baseline, just five to seven AZD1222 recipients tested seropositive.

V gave up 2 bases and J gave up 6 bases, with 5 bases separating them. Germline V gene data show CDR1 as LGHNT and CDR2 as FRNRAP. CDR3 length: 13 amino acids. Some clones are missing from TCRdb's copy, which holds only in-frame ones; the method was immunoSEQ multiplex PCR. The sample records roughly 30,000 clones, more than 75% being singletons. The source was peripheral blood, collected 28 days after the second AZD1222 dose. This receptor was identified in an adult who received the AZD1222 COVID-19 vaccine. V and J are TRBV12-5 and TRBJ1-6; D remains unclear. In DNA, the CDR3 is TGTGCTAGTGGTTTGACGGGTAATTCACCCCTCCACTTT. This codes for CASGLTGNSPLHF.